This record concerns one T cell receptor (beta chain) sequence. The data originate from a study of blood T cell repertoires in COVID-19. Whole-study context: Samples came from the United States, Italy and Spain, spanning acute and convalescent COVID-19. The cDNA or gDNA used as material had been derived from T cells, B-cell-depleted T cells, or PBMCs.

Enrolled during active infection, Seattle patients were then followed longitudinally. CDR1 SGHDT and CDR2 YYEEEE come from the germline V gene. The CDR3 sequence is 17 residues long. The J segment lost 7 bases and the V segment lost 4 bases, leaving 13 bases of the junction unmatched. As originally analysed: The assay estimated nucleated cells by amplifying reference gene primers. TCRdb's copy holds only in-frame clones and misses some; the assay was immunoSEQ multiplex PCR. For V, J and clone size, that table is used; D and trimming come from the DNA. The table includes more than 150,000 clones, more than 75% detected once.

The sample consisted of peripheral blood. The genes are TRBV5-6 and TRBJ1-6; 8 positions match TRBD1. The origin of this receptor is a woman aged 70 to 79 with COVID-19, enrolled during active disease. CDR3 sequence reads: CASSPGTGGTLNSPLHF. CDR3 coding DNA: TGTGCCAGCAGCCCCGGGACAGGTGGGACTCTAAATTCACCCCTCCACTTT.